These T cell receptor beta chains were read from a single sample in a study of Graves' ophthalmopathy and Graves' hyperthyroidism. One entry per CDR3 protein results from TCRdb running MiXCR on the multiplex PCR reads. The sample holds over 450,000 distinct CDR3 sequences; over 13% are singletons and the top ten take over 7.5%. Material: blood. These receptors originate from a woman aged 30 to 39 with Graves' ophthalmopathy. CDR3s include the opening cysteine and the closing phenylalanine or tryptophan. The D gene is left open where the match is weak. The listing skips clone size in some rows; elsewhere it reads once, few, many or a size class.

clone_size	v_call	j_call	d_call	cdr3_nt	cdr3_aa
.	TRBV6-5	TRBJ1-5	TRBD1	TGTGCCAGCAGTTTCCTTACAGGGGGCAGGGGCCAGCCCCAGCATTTT	CASSFLTGGRGQPQHF
few	TRBV12-3/TRBV12-4	TRBJ2-5	.	TGTGCCAGCAGTTTAAAGGGGTATGAGACCCAGTACTTC	CASSLKGYETQYF
few	TRBV13	TRBJ1-5	TRBD1	TGTGCCAGCAGCTGGCCGGATCAGGGGGCGCGACGAGATACCAATCAGCCCCAGCATTTT	CASSWPDQGARRDTNQPQHF
many	TRBV28	TRBJ1-1	.	TGTGCCAGCACCTCCCGAAGGAGAACCATGAACACTGAAGCTTTCTTT	CASTSRRRTMNTEAFF
many	TRBV28	TRBJ1-1	TRBD1	TGTGCCAGCGCGCGGGACAGGGAAAAGACTGAAGCTTTCTTT	CASARDREKTEAFF
many	TRBV6-1	TRBJ1-1	TRBD1	TGTGCCAGCAGTCCAGGGGACAGGGGGACTGAAGCTTTCTTT	CASSPGDRGTEAFF
.	TRBV11-1	TRBJ2-2	TRBD1	TGTGCCAGCAGCCCGGACAGGGTGAACACCGGGGAGCTGTTTTTT	CASSPDRVNTGELFF
many	TRBV28	TRBJ1-2	TRBD1	TGTGCCAGCAGCCTAGGCATAGGGACAGTCTATGGCTACACCTTC	CASSLGIGTVYGYTF
many	TRBV5-4	TRBJ2-7	TRBD2	TGTGCCAGCAGCTTGGGAGCGGGAGGGCCCAAGGGTTACGAGCAGTACTTC	CASSLGAGGPKGYEQYF
many	TRBV7-9	TRBJ1-6	TRBD1	TGTGCCAGCAGTCGAGGGACAGGGGGTTCACCCCTCCACTTT	CASSRGTGGSPLHF
few	TRBV12-3/TRBV12-4	TRBJ2-5	.	TGTGCCAGCAGAGAAACAGGGTTCCCAGAGACCCAGTACTTC	CASRETGFPETQYF
many	TRBV28	TRBJ1-1	.	TGTGCCAGCAGTATCCCGCCAGGATCTGAAGCTTTCTTT	CASSIPPGSEAFF
many	TRBV12-3/TRBV12-4	TRBJ1-2	.	TGTGCCAGCAGGGGGGTCGAGAACTATGGCTACACCTTC	CASRGVENYGYTF
few	TRBV3-1	TRBJ2-5	TRBD2	TGTGCCAGCAGCCAAGACGGGAGGGGGTGGCAAGAGACCCAGTACTTC	CASSQDGRGWQETQYF
many	TRBV6-5	TRBJ1-2	.	TGTGCCAGCAATCCAGTTAATAGGGACTATGGCTACACCTTC	CASNPVNRDYGYTF
many	TRBV12-3/TRBV12-4	TRBJ2-2	.	TGTGCCAGCAGGTTATACACCGGGGAGCTGTTTTTT	CASRLYTGELFF
many	TRBV20-1	TRBJ2-7	.	TGCAGTGCTAGAGATCGGGAGAGCTCCTACGAGCAGTACTTC	CSARDRESSYEQYF
many	TRBV28	TRBJ1-2	.	TGTGCCAGCAACACCGGGACGGACTATGGCTACACCTTC	CASNTGTDYGYTF
.	TRBV6-1	TRBJ1-2	TRBD1	TGTGCCAGCAGTCGTACCGGGACAGGGACGAACTATGGCTACACCTTC	CASSRTGTGTNYGYTF
many	TRBV19	TRBJ1-1	.	TGTGCCAGTAGTATTTCGGGACAATGGAACACTGAAGCTTTCTTT	CASSISGQWNTEAFF
few	TRBV6-1	TRBJ1-1	.	TGTGCCAGCAGTCCCTTTTTGGGGGTGTCGACTGAAGCTTTCTTT	CASSPFLGVSTEAFF
.	TRBV27	TRBJ2-7	.	TGTGCCAGCAGAACGAGATATTCGGCAGGGAGAACCTACGAGCAGTACTTC	CASRTRYSAGRTYEQYF
many	TRBV25-1	TRBJ2-2	.	TGTGCCAGCAGCCCCCTGACGGGGCAGGGCGGGGAGCTGTTTTTT	CASSPLTGQGGELFF
many	TRBV24-1	TRBJ2-5	TRBD2	TGTGCCACCAGCTCGGGACTAGCGGAATCGGAGACCCAGTACTTC	CATSSGLAESETQYF
many	TRBV29-1	TRBJ2-7	TRBD1	TGCAGCGTTGAGGGACAGGGGCAAACCTACGAGCAGTACTTC	CSVEGQGQTYEQYF
many	TRBV12-3/TRBV12-4	TRBJ1-3	TRBD1	TGTGCCAGCAGTCGGGACAGGGCGGACACCATATATTTT	CASSRDRADTIYF
many	TRBV7-7	TRBJ2-7	.	TGTGCTAGCAGCCAGAATCTACCTGTGGGTGACGAGCAGTACTTC	CASSQNLPVGDEQYF
.	TRBV5-1	TRBJ1-1	.	TGCGCCAGCAGCTTGGCCGGGGGGGCCACTGAAGCTTTCTTT	CASSLAGGATEAFF
many	TRBV30	TRBJ1-2	.	TGTGCCTGGAGCCCATTGAACTATGGCTACACCTTC	CAWSPLNYGYTF
many	TRBV7-2	TRBJ2-2	TRBD1	TGTGCCAGCAGCCCAGGGGGCAGGCCCGGGGAGCTGTTTTTT	CASSPGGRPGELFF
many	TRBV9	TRBJ1-2	TRBD1	TGTGCCAGCAGCGTAGGCTCCGGACAGGGGGAGGGAGGCTACACCTTC	CASSVGSGQGEGGYTF
many	TRBV12-3/TRBV12-4	TRBJ1-5	.	TGTGCCAGCAGTTTCAAAGGTCATCAGCCCCAGCATTTT	CASSFKGHQPQHF
few	TRBV5-1	TRBJ2-5	.	TGCGCCAGCAGCCTCGGGACCGGAGGGACCCAGTACTTC	CASSLGTGGTQYF
few	TRBV29-1	TRBJ1-1	.	TGCAGCAGGCCCCACACCGAGCCCCAGAACACTGAAGCTTTCTTT	CSRPHTEPQNTEAFF
.	TRBV12-5	TRBJ2-5	.	TGTGCTAGTGTCCCGGAAATCCAAGAGACCCAGTACTTC	CASVPEIQETQYF
.	TRBV3-1	TRBJ1-5	TRBD1	TGTGCCAGCAGCCACTCGACAGGGACTTTGAATCAGCCCCAGCATTTT	CASSHSTGTLNQPQHF
many	TRBV12-3/TRBV12-4	TRBJ1-6	TRBD1	TGTGCCAGCAGAGCGAGGGGGACAGGACTAAATTCACCCCTCCACTTT	CASRARGTGLNSPLHF